The 16 T cell receptor beta chains below were found in one sample sequenced in a study of blood T cells in healthy people across ages (dated by TCRdb to between 2014 and 2017). Library preparation was by 5' RACE. Sequencing relied on an Illumina HiSeq 2500. A second PCR of about 6 to 11 cycles was performed with a sample-barcoded 5' primer and a J-beta primer mix. TCRdb applied fastp at Q25 and MiXCR to the public reads, then kept only in-frame beta chains. Duplicate CDR3 protein sequences are folded into a single record with the most common DNA and genes. The sample records around 1.5 million distinct CDR3 sequences, approximately 32% of which are singletons. The ten largest clones add up to roughly 10% of the sample. Sequenced: blood. The receptor source for this set is a woman younger than 45 in good health.

This clonotype occurred a few times. The chain recombines TRBV29-1 with TRBJ2-1, with 11 nucleotides matching TRBD2. V lost 1 base and J lost 8; bases outside the gene matches: 7. Germline-derived CDR1 and CDR2 are SQVTM and ANQGSEA. CDR3 length: 15 residues. The CDR3 sequence is CSVEGTSGLVDEQFF. In DNA, the CDR3 is TGCAGCGTTGAAGGGACTAGCGGGTTGGTGGATGAGCAGTTCTTC.

The genes are TRBV20-1 and TRBJ1-2; D not resolved. CDR3 size: 14 residues. Germline-derived CDR1 and CDR2 are DFQATT and SNEGSKA (reference sequence). V was cut by 2 bases and J by 1 base, with 11 bases left in between. CDR3 sequence (DNA): TGCAGTGCTAGACCCCCGGGGAGTAACTATGGCTACACCTTC. Residues: CSARPPGSNYGYTF.

The sample holds many counts of this clonotype. The gene calls are TRBV7-9 and TRBJ2-6, with 14 positions matching TRBD2. The V and J ends lost 5 bases and 1 base, in that order; junction bases with no gene match: 13. This CDR3 comprises 21 residues. Germline CDR1 SEHNR, CDR2 FQNEAQ (reference sequence). The CDR3 reads CASSTGLAGGRTASGANVLTF. The CDR3 DNA follows: TGTGCCAGCAGCACTGGACTAGCGGGGGGTCGGACAGCTTCTGGGGCCAACGTCCTGACTTTC.

Only a few counts were recorded for this clonotype. The chain employs TRBV20-1 and TRBJ2-7; TRBD1 agrees at 9 bases. Germline trimming cut 4 bases from V and 6 bases from J; bases unmatched to any gene: 4. Per the germline V gene, CDR1 is DFQATT and CDR2 is SNEGSKA (reference sequence). The CDR3 is made up of 12 amino acids. The CDR3 sequence: CSAIGQGIEQYF. The CDR3 DNA sequence: TGCAGTGCTATTGGACAGGGGATCGAGCAGTACTTC.

This clonotype has a handful of counts. The chain joins TRBV11-2 to TRBJ2-1; no clear D. V was cut by 2 bases and J by 11 bases, with 10 bases left in between. The CDR3 sequence is 12 residues long. Germline CDR1 reads SGHAT; CDR2 reads FQNNGV. CDR3 residues: CASSLRPEKQFF. The CDR3 nucleotides are TGTGCCAGCAGCTTACGCCCGGAAAAGCAGTTCTTC.

CDR3 residues: CASSVVPLGGSDTQYF. The CDR3 DNA sequence: TGTGCCAGCAGCGTAGTCCCCCTTGGGGGTTCAGATACGCAGTATTTT. The chain couples TRBV9 to TRBJ2-3; D could derive from TRBD1 or TRBD2 (5 bases each). CDR1 is SGDLS, CDR2 YYNGEE, per germline. The CDR3 extends over 16 amino acids. Trimming took 0 bases from V and 4 from J, leaving 15 bases between them.

The chain combines TRBV28 with TRBJ1-1; the match to TRBD1 covers 7 bases. Losses at the gene ends were 6 bases for V and 3 bases for J; bases not matched to a gene: 7. CDR1 is MDHEN, CDR2 SYDVKM, per germline. This CDR3 is 14 amino acids long. Here the CDR3 reads CASRLQGEYTEAFF. As DNA, the CDR3 is TGTGCCAGCAGGCTTCAGGGGGAGTACACTGAAGCTTTCTTT.

V and J are TRBV2 and TRBJ2-1; TRBD2 aligns across 9 bases. The CDR3 totals 18 residues. Germline assignment: CDR1 SNHLY and CDR2 FYNNEI. The J segment lost 8 bases and the V segment lost 5 bases, leaving 19 bases of the junction unmatched. The CDR3 loop reads CASSRRSSGGSSGDEQFF. The CDR3 DNA reads as TGTGCCAGCAGTAGAAGGTCCAGCGGGGGGTCCTCCGGGGATGAGCAGTTCTTC.

This clonotype was seen more than once but under ten times. The genes are TRBV10-3 and TRBJ1-2; D might be TRBD1 (5 bases). CDR3 size: 14 residues. Germline CDR1 ENHRY, CDR2 SYGVKD. The germline V and J ends were trimmed by 3 bases and 3 bases, with 11 bases remaining between them. CDR3 amino acids: CAISDGEGDYGYTF. The CDR3 coding sequence is TGTGCCATCAGTGATGGGGAAGGGGACTATGGCTACACCTTC.

At least ten counts were recorded for this clonotype. This chain links TRBV4-1 with TRBJ2-3, with 12 bases that match TRBD2. Germline V gene sequence: CDR1 MGHRA, CDR2 YSYEKL. The CDR3 is 14 residues long. The J segment lost 5 bases and the V segment lost 3 bases, leaving 0 bases of the junction unmatched. CDR3 nucleotide sequence: TGCGCCAGCAGCCAGACTAGCGGGGGAGATACGCAGTATTTT. Translating it yields CASSQTSGGDTQYF.

This clonotype appeared a few times. This chain joins TRBV20-1 and TRBJ2-5, with D possibly TRBD1 on 6 matching bases. V was shortened by 1 base and J by 3 bases, with 15 bases between the two germline ends. This CDR3 is 15 amino acids long. Per germline, CDR1 DFQATT and CDR2 SNEGSKA (reference sequence). The CDR3 sequence: CSARGQGSNKETQYF. DNA for the CDR3: TGCAGTGCTAGAGGGCAGGGGTCTAACAAAGAGACCCAGTACTTC.

The V and J genes are TRBV7-9 and TRBJ2-5; 8 bases fit TRBD1. Matching the DNA end better, TRBJ2-7 makes the J call doubtful. The CDR3 has 15 residues. Germline V lookup: CDR1 SEHNR, CDR2 FQNEAQ (reference sequence). CDR3: CASSPTWDRTYEQYF. CDR3 coding DNA: TGTGCCAGCAGCCCCACTTGGGACAGGACCTACGAGCAGTACTTC.

This clonotype has more than one count but fewer than ten. The chain links TRBV7-9 to TRBJ1-1; 8 nucleotides match TRBD1. This CDR3 is 16 amino acids long. V shed 4 bases and J 0 bases; nucleotides not matched to a gene: 7. The germline CDR1 and CDR2 sequences are SEHNR and FQNEAQ (reference sequence). CDR3 residues: CASSYRTGLMNTEAFF. CDR3 nucleotide sequence: TGTGCCAGCAGCTACCGGACAGGGCTTATGAACACTGAAGCTTTCTTT.

This clonotype has just a few counts. V usage is TRBV27 and J usage is TRBJ2-5, with D possibly being TRBD2 (6 bases). Germline V gene data show CDR1 as MNHEY and CDR2 as SMNVEV (reference sequence). CDR3 size: 13 residues. V shed 5 bases and J shed 5 bases, with 12 bases lying between them. The CDR3 coding sequence is TGTGCCAGCAGTCGCATTGCGGGGGAGACCCAGTACTTC. Amino acids: CASSRIAGETQYF.

The chain has TRBV7-9 and TRBJ2-1; TRBD2 matches at 7 bases. The CDR3 sequence is 15 residues long. V was pared by 3 bases and J by 6 bases, with 8 bases of the junction left unmatched. The germline CDR1 and CDR2 sequences are SEHNR and FQNEAQ (reference sequence). CDR3 sequence reads: CASSFPGGTLNEQFF. The DNA of the CDR3 is TGTGCCAGCAGCTTCCCCGGGGGGACCCTCAATGAGCAGTTCTTC.

The chain combines TRBV18 with TRBJ2-5; D is possibly TRBD2 (6 bases). V dropped 3 bases and J dropped 4 bases, with 9 bases sitting between them. Per the germline V gene, CDR1 is KGHSH and CDR2 is LQKENI. The CDR3 covers 13 residues. The CDR3 DNA sequence: TGTGCCAGCTCACCTCTAGCGACAGAGACCCAGTACTTC. Protein: CASSPLATETQYF.